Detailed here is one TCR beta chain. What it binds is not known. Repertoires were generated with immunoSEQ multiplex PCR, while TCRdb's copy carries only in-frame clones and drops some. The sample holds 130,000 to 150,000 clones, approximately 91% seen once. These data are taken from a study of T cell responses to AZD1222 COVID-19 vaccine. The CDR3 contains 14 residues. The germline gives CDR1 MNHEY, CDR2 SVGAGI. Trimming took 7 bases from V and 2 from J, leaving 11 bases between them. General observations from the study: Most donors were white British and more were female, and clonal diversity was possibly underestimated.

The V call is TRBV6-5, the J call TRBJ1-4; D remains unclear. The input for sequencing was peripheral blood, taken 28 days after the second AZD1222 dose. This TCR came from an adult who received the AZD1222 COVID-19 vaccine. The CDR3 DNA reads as TGTGCCAGCAAGGGAATTTCGACTAATGAAAAACTGTTTTTT. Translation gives CASKGISTNEKLFF.